One T cell receptor beta chain is described in this entry. The target antigen is unknown. This entry comes from a study of response to subunit inactivated influenza vaccine. Per the germline V gene, CDR1 is GTSNPN and CDR2 is SVGIG (reference sequence). The germline V and J ends were trimmed by 3 bases and 6 bases, with 14 bases remaining between them. The CDR3 is 13 residues long. In TCRdb, the RT-PCR reads were re-called with MiXCR into one record per CDR3 protein. The sample lists approximately 490,000 distinct CDR3 sequences, approximately 7.7% occurring once. Study results and caveats: Each seasonal influenza vaccination, the authors suggested, recruits few new T cells.

The rearrangement uses TRBV30 and TRBJ1-2; D is unresolved. This sample comprised PBMCs from blood, obtained 23 to 25 months after vaccination. The sequence was collected from a man aged 50 to 69 who received an inactivated influenza vaccine. The CDR3 loop is CAWRGDGSDGYTF. The CDR3 DNA reads as TGTGCCTGGAGGGGAGATGGGTCGGATGGCTACACCTTC. Variable domain in full (rest from reference TRBV30 and TRBJ1-2): SQTIHQWPATLVQPVGSPLSLECTVEGTSNPNLYWYRQAAGRGLQLLFYSVGIGQISSEVPQNLSASRPQDRQFILSSKKLLLSDSGFYLCAWRGDGSDGYTFGSGTRLTVV.